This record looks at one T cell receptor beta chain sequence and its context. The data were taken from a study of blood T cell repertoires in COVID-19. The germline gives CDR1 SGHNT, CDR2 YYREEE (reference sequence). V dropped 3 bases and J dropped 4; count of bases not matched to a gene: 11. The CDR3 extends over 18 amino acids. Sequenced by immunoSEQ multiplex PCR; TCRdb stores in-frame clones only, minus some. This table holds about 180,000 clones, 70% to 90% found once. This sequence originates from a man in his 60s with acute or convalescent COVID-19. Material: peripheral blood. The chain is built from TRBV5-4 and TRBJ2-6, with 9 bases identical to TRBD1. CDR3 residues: CASSYPPGQGAGANVLTF. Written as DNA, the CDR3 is TGTGCCAGCAGCTACCCACCGGGACAGGGTGCCGGGGCCAACGTCCTGACTTTC.